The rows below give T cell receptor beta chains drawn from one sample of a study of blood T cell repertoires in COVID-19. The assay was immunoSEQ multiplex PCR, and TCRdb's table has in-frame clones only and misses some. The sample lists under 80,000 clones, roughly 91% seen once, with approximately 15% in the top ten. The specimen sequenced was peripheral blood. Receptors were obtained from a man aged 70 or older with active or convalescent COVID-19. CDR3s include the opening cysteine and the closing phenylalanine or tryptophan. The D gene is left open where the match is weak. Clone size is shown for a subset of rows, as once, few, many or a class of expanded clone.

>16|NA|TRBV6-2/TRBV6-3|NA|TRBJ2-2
CASSYSRTRLTGELFF
TGTGCCAGCAGTTACTCGCGTACTAGGCTGACCGGGGAGCTGTTTTTT
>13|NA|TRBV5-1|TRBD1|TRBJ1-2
CASRTGQGPGYTF
TGCGCCAGCAGAACCGGACAGGGGCCTGGCTACACCTTC
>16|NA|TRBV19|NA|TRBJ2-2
CASQSAIGANTGELFF
TGTGCCAGTCAATCCGCGATAGGGGCCAACACCGGGGAGCTGTTTTTT
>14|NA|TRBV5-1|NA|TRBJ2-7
CASALGQRRDEQYF
TGCGCCAGCGCTTTGGGGCAGCGTCGCGACGAGCAGTACTTC
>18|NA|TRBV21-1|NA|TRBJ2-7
CASSRKARTGARSGEQYF
TGTGCCAGCAGCAGAAAGGCTAGAACAGGTGCTCGGAGTGGCGAGCAGTACTTC
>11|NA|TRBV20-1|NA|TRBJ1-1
CSALGHTEAFF
TGCAGTGCCCTGGGGCACACTGAAGCTTTCTTT
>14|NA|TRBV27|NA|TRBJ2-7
CASSLVQGTYEQYF
TGTGCCAGCAGTTTGGTTCAGGGAACGTACGAGCAGTACTTC
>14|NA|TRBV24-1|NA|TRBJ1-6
CATSEWDNNSPLHF
TGTGCCACCAGTGAATGGGACAATAATTCACCCCTCCACTTT
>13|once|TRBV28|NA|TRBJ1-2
CASGLQDNYGYTF
TGTGCCAGCGGGCTACAGGATAACTATGGCTACACCTTC
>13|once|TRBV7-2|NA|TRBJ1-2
CASSSPGKGGYTF
TGTGCCAGCAGCTCCCCAGGGAAGGGTGGCTACACCTTC
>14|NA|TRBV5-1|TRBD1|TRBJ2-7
CASSQTSGGSEQYF
TGCGCCAGCAGCCAGACTTCAGGGGGTAGCGAGCAGTACTTC
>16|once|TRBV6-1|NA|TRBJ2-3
CASSEFPLTSTDTQYF
TGTGCCAGCAGTGAATTTCCTTTGACAAGCACAGATACGCAGTATTTT
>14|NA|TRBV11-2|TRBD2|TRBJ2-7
CASSLGLANHEQYF
TGTGCCAGCAGCTTGGGACTAGCGAACCACGAGCAGTACTTC
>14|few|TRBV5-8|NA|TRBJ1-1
CASSFGAGWTEAFF
TGTGCCAGCAGCTTTGGGGCTGGATGGACTGAAGCTTTCTTT
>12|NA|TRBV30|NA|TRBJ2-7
CAWSKIGGEQYF
TGTGCCTGGAGTAAGATAGGGGGCGAGCAGTACTTC
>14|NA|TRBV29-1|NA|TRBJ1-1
CSVGRVQAGTEAFF
TGCAGCGTTGGCCGGGTACAAGCCGGCACTGAAGCTTTCTTT
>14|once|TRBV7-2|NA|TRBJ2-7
CASSLVRGSYEQYF
TGTGCCAGCAGCCTAGTACGGGGCTCCTACGAGCAGTACTTC
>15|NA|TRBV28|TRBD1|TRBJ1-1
CASSPLPDRGTEAFF
TGTGCCAGCAGTCCTCTTCCTGACAGGGGGACTGAAGCTTTCTTT
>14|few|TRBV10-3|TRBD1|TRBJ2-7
CATKGQGASSEQYF
TGTGCCACCAAGGGACAGGGGGCGTCGTCCGAGCAGTACTTC
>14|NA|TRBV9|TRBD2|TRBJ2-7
CASSASGKNYEQYF
TGTGCCAGCAGCGCTAGCGGGAAAAACTACGAGCAGTACTTC